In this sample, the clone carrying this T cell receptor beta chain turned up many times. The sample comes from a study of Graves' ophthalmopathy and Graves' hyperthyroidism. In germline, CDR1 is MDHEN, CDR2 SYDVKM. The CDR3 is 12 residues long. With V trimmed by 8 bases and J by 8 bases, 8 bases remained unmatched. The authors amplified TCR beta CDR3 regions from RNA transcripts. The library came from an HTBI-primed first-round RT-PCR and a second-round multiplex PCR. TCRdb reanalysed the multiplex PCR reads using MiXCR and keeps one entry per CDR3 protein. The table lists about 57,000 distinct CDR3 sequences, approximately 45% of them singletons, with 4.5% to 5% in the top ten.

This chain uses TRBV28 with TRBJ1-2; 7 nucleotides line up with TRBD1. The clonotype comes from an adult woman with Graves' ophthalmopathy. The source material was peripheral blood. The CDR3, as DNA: TGTGCCAGCGCCACAGGGGCCTGGGGCTACACCTTC. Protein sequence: CASATGAWGYTF.